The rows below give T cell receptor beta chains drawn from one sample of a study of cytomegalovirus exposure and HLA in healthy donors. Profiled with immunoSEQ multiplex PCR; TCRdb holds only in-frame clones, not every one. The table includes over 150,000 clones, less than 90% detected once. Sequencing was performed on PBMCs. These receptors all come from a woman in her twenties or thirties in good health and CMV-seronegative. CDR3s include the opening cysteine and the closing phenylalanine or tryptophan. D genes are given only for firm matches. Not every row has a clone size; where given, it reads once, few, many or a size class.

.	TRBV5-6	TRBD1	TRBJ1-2	TGTGCCAGCAGCGGCGATGGAGGGACAGGGATTTATTCGGGAGGCTACACCTTC	CASSGDGGTGIYSGGYTF
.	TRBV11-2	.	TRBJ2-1	TGTGCCAGCAGCTCAGCTATCGGGCTAGCGAACAATGAGCAGTTCTTC	CASSSAIGLANNEQFF
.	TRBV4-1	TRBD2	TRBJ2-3	TGCGCCAGCAGCCAAGTGCCTAGCGGGAGTTGGGCAGATACGCAGTATTTT	CASSQVPSGSWADTQYF
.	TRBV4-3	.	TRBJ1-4	TGCGCCAGCAGCCAGGGGCCCTCCGAAGGCCGTAATGAAAAACTGTTTTTT	CASSQGPSEGRNEKLFF
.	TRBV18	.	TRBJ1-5	TGTGCCAGCTCTTTGGGGGCCCCTAGCAATCAGCCCCAGCATTTT	CASSLGAPSNQPQHF
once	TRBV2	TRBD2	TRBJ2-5	TGTGCCAGCAGTGAAGAGGTAGCGGGGGGTCTGGAGACCCAGTACTTC	CASSEEVAGGLETQYF
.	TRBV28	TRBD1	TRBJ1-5	TGTGCCAGCAGTCGACAGGGGCGGGGGAATCAGCCCCAGCATTTT	CASSRQGRGNQPQHF
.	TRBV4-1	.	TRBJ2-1	TGCGCCAGCAGCCCTATCGAGAGAGGGAGGAATGAGCAGTTCTTC	CASSPIERGRNEQFF
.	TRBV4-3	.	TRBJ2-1	TGCGCCAGCAGCCAATCCCAGGGGTCCGAGCAGTTCTTC	CASSQSQGSEQFF
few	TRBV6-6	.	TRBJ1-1	TGTGCCAGCAGTTTGCCAGAATCCACTGAAGCTTTCTTT	CASSLPESTEAFF
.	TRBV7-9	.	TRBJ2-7	TGTGCAATCAGCGACACCGGCGGGTACGAGCAGTACTTC	CAISDTGGYEQYF
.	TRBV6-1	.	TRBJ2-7	TGTGCCAGCAGTGAATACGGGGGAGAACTCGAGCAGTACTTC	CASSEYGGELEQYF
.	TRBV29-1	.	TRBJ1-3	TGCAGCGGGGCTGGTTGGGACACCATATATTTT	CSGAGWDTIYF
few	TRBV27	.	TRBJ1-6	TGTGCCAGCAGTTTTACCGGGAGCTATTCACCCCTCCACTTT	CASSFTGSYSPLHF
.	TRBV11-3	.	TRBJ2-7	TGTGCCAGCAGCTCGGAACTAGTACCATACGAGCAGTACTTC	CASSSELVPYEQYF
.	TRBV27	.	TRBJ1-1	TGTGCCAGCAACTCGGGGGGCGCTCGGAAAACTGAAGCTTTCTTT	CASNSGGARKTEAFF
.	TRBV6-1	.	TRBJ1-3	TGTGCCAGCAGTGAAGGGGGGGGCTCTGGAAACACCATATATTTT	CASSEGGGSGNTIYF
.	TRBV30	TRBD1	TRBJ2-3	TGTGCCTGGAGAAACAGGGGGCGGACAGATACGCAGTATTTT	CAWRNRGRTDTQYF
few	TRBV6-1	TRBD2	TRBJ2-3	TGTGCCAGCAGTGATATAGCGGGGGGGAACACAGATACGCAGTATTTT	CASSDIAGGNTDTQYF
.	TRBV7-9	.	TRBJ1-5	TGTGCCAGCAGCCGGGGAGGGGGGAATCAGCCCCAGCATTTT	CASSRGGGNQPQHF
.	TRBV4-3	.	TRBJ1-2	TGCGCCAGCAGCCAAGATGCGGTGGCAGGAGACGGCTACACCTTC	CASSQDAVAGDGYTF
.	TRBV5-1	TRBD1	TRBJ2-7	TGCGCCAGCAGCTTGGACCCGGACAGGGGGTACGACGACGAGCAGTACTTC	CASSLDPDRGYDDEQYF
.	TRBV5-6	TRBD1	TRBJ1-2	TGTGCCAGCAGCTTGATGACAGGGGGTAATGGCTACACCTTC	CASSLMTGGNGYTF
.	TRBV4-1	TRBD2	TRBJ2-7	TGCGCCAGCAGCCAAGATTGGAGGCTAGCGGGTGCAACCGCCTACGAGCAGTACTTC	CASSQDWRLAGATAYEQYF
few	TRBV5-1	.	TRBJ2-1	TGCGCCAGCAGCTTGAGCGCACTCCGCTTCTTC	CASSLSALRFF
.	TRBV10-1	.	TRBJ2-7	TGCGCCAGCATGTTGGGGTACACAAGCTCCTACGAGCAGTACTTC	CASMLGYTSSYEQYF
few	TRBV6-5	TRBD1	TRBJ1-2	TGTGCCAGCAGAGGAGGGGGCAACGGCTACACCTTC	CASRGGGNGYTF
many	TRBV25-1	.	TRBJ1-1	TGTGCCAGCAGTGAATGGGGGAACACTGAAGCTTTCTTT	CASSEWGNTEAFF
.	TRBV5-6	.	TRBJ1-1	TGTGCCAGCAGCTTTGAGGGAAACACTGAAGCTTTCTTT	CASSFEGNTEAFF
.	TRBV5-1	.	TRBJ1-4	TGCGCCAGCAGCTTGGTCTCGGGTGAAAAACTGTTTTTT	CASSLVSGEKLFF
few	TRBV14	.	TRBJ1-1	TGTGCCAGCAGCCGATTAGCGAACACTGAAGCTTTCTTT	CASSRLANTEAFF
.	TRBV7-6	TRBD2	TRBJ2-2	TGTGCCAGCAGCCCATGGACTAGCGGATTGAACACCGGGGAGCTGTTTTTT	CASSPWTSGLNTGELFF